This record looks at one TCR beta chain sequence and its context. Its antigen is as yet unknown. Trimming left V 0 bases short and J 7 bases short, with 14 bases between. Germline V gene lookup returns CDR1 SGDLS and CDR2 YYNGEE. CDR3 size: 15 residues. Produced via immunoSEQ multiplex PCR; TCRdb's table is partial and in-frame only. Counted here are some 130,000 clones, approximately 88% occurring once; the ten biggest clones make up about 6%. This sample was included in a study of cytomegalovirus exposure and HLA in healthy donors. Study outcomes and limitations: Cytomegalovirus status was reportedly diagnosed by the classifier with high specificity and sensitivity. Later, an analysis found that TCR clusters from the first cohort tended to co-occur in the roughly 110 validation repertoires.

The TCR was taken from a woman aged 18-29 years in good health and CMV-seropositive. This rearrangement joins TRBV9 to TRBJ2-1; maybe TRBD2 (5 bases). The sequenced sample was PBMCs. The CDR3 protein is CASSVARRASNEQFF. The CDR3 coding sequence is TGTGCCAGCAGCGTAGCTAGGCGGGCCTCAAATGAGCAGTTCTTC. The full variable domain, in which reference TRBV9 and TRBJ2-1 provide the parts outside the CDR3, is DSGVTQTPKHLITATGQRVTLRCSPRSGDLSVYWYQQSLDQGLQFLIQYYNGEERAKGNILERFSAQQFPDLHSELNLSSLELGDSALYFCASSVARRASNEQFFGPGTRLTVL.